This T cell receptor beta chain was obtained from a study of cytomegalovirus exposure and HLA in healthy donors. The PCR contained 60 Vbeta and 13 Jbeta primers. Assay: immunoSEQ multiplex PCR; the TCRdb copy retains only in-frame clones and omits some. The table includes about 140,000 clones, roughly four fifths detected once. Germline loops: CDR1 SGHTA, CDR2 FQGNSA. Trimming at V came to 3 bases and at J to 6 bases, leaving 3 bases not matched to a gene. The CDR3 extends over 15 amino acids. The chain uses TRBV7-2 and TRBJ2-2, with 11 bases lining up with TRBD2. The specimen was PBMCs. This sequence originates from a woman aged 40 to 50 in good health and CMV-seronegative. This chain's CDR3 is CASSLLAGGPGELFF. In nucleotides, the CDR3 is TGTGCCAGCAGCTTGCTAGCGGGAGGACCCGGGGAGCTGTTTTTT.